Following are 32 T cell receptor beta chains from one sample sequenced in a study of shared clonotypes between healthy human individuals. Sequencing used immunoSEQ multiplex PCR; TCRdb keeps in-frame clones, though not all of them. The profile covers about 490,000 clones, with 70% to 85% appearing a single time and 9.5% to 15% taken by the ten largest. Sequencing was done on a sample of PBMCs. The origin of the receptors is a woman aged 40 to 50 in good health. Some clones in this sample may be carry-over from other donors' samples.

This rearrangement joins TRBV11-2 to TRBJ1-2; 10 bases map to TRBD1. Trimming took 3 bases from V and 0 from J; bases not matched to a gene: 7. CDR1 SGHAT and CDR2 FQNNGV come from the germline V gene. The CDR3 is 17 residues long. This CDR3 is CASSLRSGTGANYGYTF. The DNA for the CDR3 is TGTGCCAGCAGCTTGCGTTCTGGGACAGGGGCTAACTATGGCTACACCTTC.

The chain recombines TRBV10-2 with TRBJ2-7; 7 nucleotides agree with TRBD2. CDR1 and CDR2 (germline): WSHSY, SAAADI. The CDR3 length is 16 residues. The V gene end was trimmed by 1 base and the J gene end by 0 bases; junction bases not matched to a gene: 6. CDR3 bases: TGCGCCAGCAGTGAGTGGGAGGGCCATAGCTCCTACGAGCAGTACTTC. This sequence encodes CASSEWEGHSSYEQYF.

In regard to this clone: This sample includes further DNA sequences coding for the same CDR3. The chain combines TRBV18 with TRBJ1-1; D gene unclear. V lost 2 bases, J lost 0 bases, and 4 bases lay in between. From germline, CDR1 is KGHSH and CDR2 LQKENI. This CDR3 contains 13 residues. The CDR3 nucleotides are TGTGCCAGCTCACCAGGTTTGAACACTGAAGCTTTCTTT. Its translation: CASSPGLNTEAFF.

In this sample, this clone turned up a few times. The chain has TRBV10-3 and TRBJ1-5; TRBD1 matches at 7 bases. CDR1 and CDR2 (germline): ENHRY, SYGVKD. This CDR3 contains 15 residues. The V gene end was trimmed by 2 bases and the J gene end by 4 bases; junction bases not matched to a gene: 5. The CDR3 here is CAISERAGGNQPQHF. The CDR3 DNA reads TGTGCCATCAGTGAGAGGGCAGGGGGAAATCAGCCCCAGCATTTT.

This chain uses TRBV28 with TRBJ2-7; maybe TRBD2 (6 bases). The CDR3 sequence is 14 residues long. Per the germline V gene, CDR1 is MDHEN and CDR2 is SYDVKM. V was shortened by 3 bases and J by 1 base, with 10 bases between the two germline ends. CDR3 sequence: CASSFGGDSYEQYF. The CDR3, as DNA: TGTGCCAGCAGTTTTGGAGGGGATTCCTACGAGCAGTACTTC. Together with reference TRBV28 and TRBJ2-7, the CDR3 gives the full variable domain: DVKVTQSSRYLVKRTGEKVFLECVQDMDHENMFWYRQDPGLGLRLIYFSYDVKMKEKGDIPEGYSVSREKKERFSLILESASTNQTSMYLCASSFGGDSYEQYFGPGTRLTVT.

The chain carries TRBV5-1 and TRBJ1-1, with a possible D match to TRBD1 (6 bases). Deletions cut 1 base from V and 1 base from J, with 11 bases between. Germline CDR1 is SGHRS and CDR2 is YFSETQ. This CDR3 has 15 amino acids. The CDR3 region has the DNA TGCGCCAGCAGCTTGTTAGGACAGCCGAACACTGAAGCTTTCTTT. Translating gives CASSLLGQPNTEAFF. The variable domain in full, with the rest retrieved from reference TRBV5-1 and TRBJ1-1, is KAGVTQTPRYLIKTRGQQVTLSCSPISGHRSVSWYQQTPGQGLQFLFEYFSETQRNKGNFPGRFSGRQFSNSRSEMNVSTLELGDSALYLCASSLLGQPNTEAFFGQGTRLTVV.

The rearrangement uses TRBV2 and TRBJ2-7; weak D call: TRBD1 (5 bases). Germline values: CDR1 SNHLY, CDR2 FYNNEI. The V end lost 1 base, the J end lost 3 bases, and 7 bases lay between the germline ends. The CDR3 extends over 13 amino acids. For the CDR3, the DNA is TGTGCCAGCAGTGAAGGGGGCGACTACGAGCAGTACTTC. The encoded protein is CASSEGGDYEQYF.

This clone was detected only a few times. This rearrangement joins TRBV28 to TRBJ1-2; D is possibly TRBD1 (6 bases). The CDR3 is 15 amino acids. Germline V gene sequence: CDR1 MDHEN, CDR2 SYDVKM. Trimming removed 7 bases at V and 0 bases at J, with 15 bases between. CDR3 DNA sequence: TGTGCCAGCATCAGGGGAAGAACCACTAACTATGGCTACACCTTC. Translating it yields CASIRGRTTNYGYTF.

The chain links TRBV7-2 to TRBJ1-1; no definite D call. The germline CDR1 and CDR2 sequences are SGHTA and FQGNSA. The ends were cut back, 5 bases at V and 4 bases at J, with 20 bases in the middle. The CDR3 extends over 16 amino acids. The CDR3 loop reads CASSPSPTAASTEAFF. For the CDR3, the DNA is TGTGCCAGCAGCCCATCTCCGACTGCAGCGAGCACTGAAGCTTTCTTT.

The V and J genes are TRBV25-1 and TRBJ2-3; weak D call: TRBD2 (6 bases). CDR3 size: 13 residues. The V and J ends lost 8 bases and 8 bases respectively, with 17 bases between them. CDR1 MGHDK and CDR2 SYGVNS come from the germline V gene. The CDR3 loop reads CASGSGPWGTQYF. CDR3 coding DNA: TGTGCCAGCGGGAGCGGGCCATGGGGTACGCAGTATTTT.

This clone was observed a few times. This rearrangement joins TRBV19 to TRBJ2-2; D is unclear. The CDR3 has 13 amino acids. V was pared by 5 bases and J by 6 bases, with 10 bases between. Per germline, CDR1 LNHDA and CDR2 SQIVND (reference sequence). As DNA, the CDR3 is TGTGCCAGTAGTTCTACTGGGGCCGGGGAGCTGTTTTTT. It codes for CASSSTGAGELFF.

The chain joins TRBV10-3 to TRBJ2-7; D remains unclear. Germline lookup yields CDR1 ENHRY and CDR2 SYGVKD. The CDR3 runs to 12 residues. V was cut by 4 bases and J by 5 bases, with 9 bases left in between. This chain's CDR3 is CAISGSIHEQYF. The CDR3 DNA is TGTGCCATCAGTGGTAGTATCCACGAGCAGTACTTC.

This chain connects TRBV11-2 to TRBJ1-1, with 7 bases matching TRBD1. CDR3 length equals 15 residues. Germline-derived CDR1 and CDR2 are SGHAT and FQNNGV. Trimming removed 5 bases from V and 9 bases from J; junction bases left unmatched: 15. CDR3 loop: CASSPSSQGGGKAFF. CDR3 sequence (DNA): TGTGCCAGCAGCCCATCGTCCCAGGGGGGCGGCAAAGCTTTCTTT.

Worth noting for this clone: This specimen includes other DNA sequences encoding the same CDR3. J is TRBJ2-7 and V is TRBV19; unclear D gene. The length of the CDR3 is 13 residues. Per the germline V gene, CDR1 is LNHDA and CDR2 is SQIVND (reference sequence). V was pared by 7 bases and J by 1 base, with 11 bases between. In nucleotides, the CDR3 is TGTGCCAGTACCAACGGAATATCCTACGAGCAGTACTTC. Residues: CASTNGISYEQYF.

The rearrangement links TRBV7-9 to TRBJ1-1; D is undetermined. This CDR3 comprises 13 residues. CDR1 is SEHNR and CDR2 is FQNEAQ in the germline V gene (reference sequence). Between the trimmed V and J ends, which lost 5 bases and 2 bases, there was a span of 9 bases. In DNA form, the CDR3 reads TGTGCCAGCAGCGTCCAGACTAACACTGAAGCTTTCTTT. Residues: CASSVQTNTEAFF. The complete variable domain, with remaining parts taken from reference TRBV7-9 and TRBJ1-1, reads DTGVSQNPRHKITKRGQNVTFRCDPISEHNRLYWYRQTLGQGPEFLTYFQNEAQLEKSRLLSDRFSAERPKGSFSTLEIQRTEQGDSAMYLCASSVQTNTEAFFGQGTRLTVV.

The rearrangement uses TRBV7-2 and TRBJ2-7; 12 bases are a match to TRBD2. This CDR3 has 14 residues. V lost 3 bases to trimming and J lost 6 bases; unmatched junction nucleotides: 3. Germline values: CDR1 SGHTA, CDR2 FQGNSA. CDR3 DNA: TGTGCCAGCAGCTTTACTAGCGGGAGGCTCGAGCAGTACTTC. Its protein is CASSFTSGRLEQYF. Together with reference TRBV7-2 and TRBJ2-7, the CDR3 gives the full variable domain: GAGVSQSPSNKVTEKGKDVELRCDPISGHTALYWYRQSLGQGLEFLIYFQGNSAPDKSGLPSDRFSAERTGGSVSTLTIQRTQQEDSAVYLCASSFTSGRLEQYFGPGTRLTVT.

The DNA of the CDR3 is TGCAGCGCCCCACCAGGGACAAGCAACAATGAGCAGTTCTTC. It yields the protein CSAPPGTSNNEQFF. This chain uses TRBV29-1 with TRBJ2-1, with a tentative D call TRBD1 (6 bases). CDR1 SQVTM and CDR2 ANQGSEA come from the germline V gene. Trimming removed 7 bases from V and 5 bases from J, with 18 bases in between. The CDR3 runs 14 residues.

The chain carries TRBV15 and TRBJ2-7; 8 nucleotides match TRBD2. Germline trimming cut 4 bases from V and 5 bases from J; bases unmatched to any gene: 13. Germline V gives CDR1 LNHNV, CDR2 YYDKDF (reference sequence). The CDR3 extends over 16 amino acids. CDR3 in amino acids: CATSTNFGRAVNEQYF. The CDR3 bases are TGTGCCACCAGCACCAACTTCGGGAGGGCCGTGAACGAGCAGTACTTC. Using reference TRBV15 and TRBJ2-7 for the parts outside the CDR3, the full variable domain is DAMVIQNPRYQVTQFGKPVTLSCSQTLNHNVMYWYQQKSSQAPKLLFHYYDKDFNNEADTPDNFQSRRPNTSFCFLDIRSPGLGDTAMYLCATSTNFGRAVNEQYFGPGTRLTVT.

V usage is TRBV11-2 and J usage is TRBJ2-2; D is perhaps TRBD1 or TRBD2 (6 bases each). Trimming cost V 3 bases and J 4 bases, with 12 bases left between them. CDR3 length equals 15 residues. Germline-derived CDR1 and CDR2 are SGHAT and FQNNGV. DNA of the CDR3: TGTGCCAGCAGCTTGAACCCGGGGGCCACCGGGGAGCTGTTTTTT. This codes for CASSLNPGATGELFF.

This clone has just one count. The chain has TRBV29-1 and TRBJ2-7; D possibly matches TRBD1 or TRBD2 (7 bases each). V was trimmed by 7 bases and J by 3 bases, leaving 16 bases between them. The CDR3 has 13 amino acids. CDR1 is SQVTM, CDR2 ANQGSEA, per germline. The CDR3 DNA follows: TGCAGCGCCAGGGGGGGACGAAACTACGAGCAGTACTTC. Its protein is CSARGGRNYEQYF.

V and J are TRBV9 and TRBJ2-1; the D is unclear. Trimming shortened V by 0 bases and J by 9 bases, and 10 bases separated the two germline ends. The CDR3 is 13 residues long. The germline CDR1 and CDR2 sequences are SGDLS and YYNGEE. As DNA, the CDR3 is TGTGCCAGCAGCGTAGACGTACTGGGTGAGCAGTTCTTC. It encodes CASSVDVLGEQFF. The full variable domain, with the rest looked up from reference TRBV9 and TRBJ2-1, is DSGVTQTPKHLITATGQRVTLRCSPRSGDLSVYWYQQSLDQGLQFLIQYYNGEERAKGNILERFSAQQFPDLHSELNLSSLELGDSALYFCASSVDVLGEQFFGPGTRLTVL.

The chain joins TRBV29-1 to TRBJ2-7; a weak D match, TRBD2 (6 bases). V lost 7 bases and J 8 bases, leaving 12 bases between the germline ends. CDR3 length: 10 residues. Germline CDR1 SQVTM, CDR2 ANQGSEA. CDR3 loop: CSAEEGKQYF. DNA of the CDR3: TGCAGCGCCGAGGAGGGGAAGCAGTACTTC.

This rearrangement joins TRBV5-1 to TRBJ1-2, with a tentative D call TRBD1 (5 bases). This CDR3 contains 15 residues. Between the trimmed V and J ends, which lost 0 bases and 0 bases, there was a span of 9 bases. The germline gives CDR1 SGHRS, CDR2 YFSETQ. DNA of the CDR3: TGCGCCAGCAGCTTGGGACAGACTACTAACTATGGCTACACCTTC. Protein: CASSLGQTTNYGYTF.

V usage is TRBV28 and J usage is TRBJ2-2; D perhaps matches TRBD1 (6 bases). Looked up from germline, CDR1 is MDHEN and CDR2 is SYDVKM. V was pared by 7 bases and J by 0 bases, with 18 bases between. The CDR3 length is 17 residues. CDR3 bases: TGTGCCAGCACCCTAGGGACCGGGACATCGAACACCGGGGAGCTGTTTTTT. Translation: CASTLGTGTSNTGELFF.

The chain links TRBV6-5 to TRBJ2-1; D unresolved. The CDR3 spans 14 residues. Germline V CDR1 and CDR2: MNHEY, SVGAGI. V lost 7 bases, J lost 9 bases, and 19 bases lay in between. The CDR3 nucleotides read TGTGCCAGCACCTTGGCCCGCTCTAGTGGTGAGCAGTTCTTC. It codes for CASTLARSSGEQFF.

This chain connects TRBV7-2 to TRBJ2-5, with D perhaps TRBD2 (6 bases). Trimming stripped 5 bases from V and 3 bases from J, with 13 bases between. Germline-derived CDR1 and CDR2 are SGHTA and FQGNSA. This CDR3 contains 14 residues. CDR3 protein: CASSPRDFKETQYF. CDR3 nucleotides: TGTGCCAGCAGCCCCCGGGACTTTAAAGAGACCCAGTACTTC.

The chain couples TRBV29-1 to TRBJ1-1; 7 nucleotides align to TRBD1. Trimming took 0 bases from V and 1 from J; bases not matched to a gene: 5. Germline CDR1 is SQVTM and CDR2 is ANQGSEA. The CDR3 has 15 amino acids. CDR3 in DNA: TGCAGCGTTGAAGATCTAGGGGGCGCGAACACTGAAGCTTTCTTT. Its protein is CSVEDLGGANTEAFF. Combining the CDR3 with reference TRBV29-1 and TRBJ1-1 gives the whole variable domain SAVISQKPSRDICQRGTSLTIQCQVDSQVTMMFWYRQQPGQSLTLIATANQGSEATYESGFVIDKFPISRPNLTFSTLTVSNMSPEDSSIYLCSVEDLGGANTEAFFGQGTRLTVV.

This chain connects TRBV29-1 to TRBJ1-2, with 7 bases identical to TRBD1. CDR3 length: 14 residues. Germline V gene lookup returns CDR1 SQVTM and CDR2 ANQGSEA. V lost 3 bases and J lost 3; bases outside the gene matches: 7. This chain's CDR3 is CSVDLGQPYYGYTF. CDR3 nucleotide sequence: TGCAGCGTTGACCTGGGACAGCCCTACTATGGCTACACCTTC.

The gene calls are TRBV5-6 and TRBJ2-7; no reliable D call. V lost 2 bases and J 0 bases, leaving 12 bases between the germline ends. This CDR3 comprises 15 residues. Germline V gene data show CDR1 as SGHDT and CDR2 as YYEEEE. This CDR3 is CASSFFGQYSYEQYF. The CDR3, as DNA: TGTGCCAGCAGCTTTTTCGGGCAGTACTCCTACGAGCAGTACTTC.

The chain employs TRBV7-3 and TRBJ1-1; D is undetermined. V shed 5 bases and J shed 1 base, with 11 bases lying between them. The V gene's germline CDR1 is SGHTA and CDR2 FQGTGA. This CDR3 has 14 residues. CDR3: CASSLGYGNTEAFF. DNA of the CDR3: TGTGCCAGCAGCCTAGGGTATGGGAACACTGAAGCTTTCTTT.

The gene calls are TRBV5-6 and TRBJ2-1; no firm D call. The CDR3 length is 11 residues. V was cut by 0 bases and J by 10 bases, with 5 bases left in between. Per germline, CDR1 SGHDT and CDR2 YYEEEE. This chain's CDR3 is CASSLAWEQFF. The DNA for the CDR3 is TGTGCCAGCAGCTTGGCCTGGGAGCAGTTCTTC.

CDR3 region: CSVDGLALSSYNEQFF. The CDR3 coding sequence is TGCAGCGTTGACGGACTAGCGTTGAGCTCCTACAATGAGCAGTTCTTC. The J gene is TRBJ2-1, the V gene TRBV29-1; 9 bases are a match to TRBD2. The V gene end was trimmed by 3 bases and the J gene end by 0 bases; junction bases not matched to a gene: 6. Germline loops: CDR1 SQVTM, CDR2 ANQGSEA. The CDR3 length is 16 residues.